This T cell receptor (beta chain) was recovered during a study of cytomegalovirus exposure and HLA in healthy donors. Notes on the study in general: In a later analysis, TCR beta V- and J-gene trimming showed a link to a missense DCLRE1C variant. The authors considered a cluster of highly shared sequence variants likely to be a sequencing artifact. Most TCR sequences were uncommon, yet certain public TCRs appeared in many donors.

A note on this clone: The target antigen is unknown.

This PCR relied on a set of 60 Vbeta primers and 13 Jbeta primers. The data were produced by immunoSEQ multiplex PCR, yet TCRdb's version contains in-frame clones alone and is incomplete. The table includes 100,000 to 150,000 clones, roughly 72% detected once. There were likely unrecorded immune exposures, though donors were nominally healthy when sampled. Germline CDR1 is LGHNA and CDR2 is YNFKEQ. After removal of 6 bases from V and 0 bases from J, the junction contained 7 bases not matched to a gene. The CDR3 spans 16 residues. V usage is TRBV4-2 and J usage is TRBJ2-2; 7 bases match TRBD2. Sequencing input: PBMCs. The TCR comes from a man aged 35-49 years in good health and CMV-seropositive. The CDR3 sequence: CASRGREGTNTGELFF. The CDR3 bases are TGTGCCAGCAGGGGTAGGGAGGGGACGAACACCGGGGAGCTGTTTTTT.